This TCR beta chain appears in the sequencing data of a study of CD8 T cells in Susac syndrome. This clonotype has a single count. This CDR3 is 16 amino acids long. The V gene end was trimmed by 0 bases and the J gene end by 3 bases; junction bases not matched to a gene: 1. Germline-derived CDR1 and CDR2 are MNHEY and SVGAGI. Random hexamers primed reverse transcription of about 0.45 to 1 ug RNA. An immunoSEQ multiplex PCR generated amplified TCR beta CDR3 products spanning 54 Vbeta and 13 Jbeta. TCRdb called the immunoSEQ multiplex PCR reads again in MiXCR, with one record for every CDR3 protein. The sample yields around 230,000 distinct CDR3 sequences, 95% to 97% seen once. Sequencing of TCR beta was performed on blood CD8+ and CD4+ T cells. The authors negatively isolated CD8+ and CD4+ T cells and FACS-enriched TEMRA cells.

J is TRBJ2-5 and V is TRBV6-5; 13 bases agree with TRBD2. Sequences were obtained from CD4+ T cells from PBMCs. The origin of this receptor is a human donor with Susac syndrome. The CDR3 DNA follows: TGTGCCAGCAGTTACTCCGGGACTAGCGGGAAAGAGACCCAGTACTTC. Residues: CASSYSGTSGKETQYF.